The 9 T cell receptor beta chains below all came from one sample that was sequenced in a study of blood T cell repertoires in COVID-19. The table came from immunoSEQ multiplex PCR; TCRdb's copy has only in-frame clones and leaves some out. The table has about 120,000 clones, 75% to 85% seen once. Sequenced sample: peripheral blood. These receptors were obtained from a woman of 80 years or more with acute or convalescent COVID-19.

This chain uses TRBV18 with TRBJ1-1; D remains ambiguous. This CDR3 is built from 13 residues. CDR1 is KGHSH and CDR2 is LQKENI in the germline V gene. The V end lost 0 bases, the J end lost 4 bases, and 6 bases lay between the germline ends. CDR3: CASSPPRSTEAFF. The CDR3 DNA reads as TGTGCCAGCTCACCACCGCGAAGCACTGAAGCTTTCTTT.

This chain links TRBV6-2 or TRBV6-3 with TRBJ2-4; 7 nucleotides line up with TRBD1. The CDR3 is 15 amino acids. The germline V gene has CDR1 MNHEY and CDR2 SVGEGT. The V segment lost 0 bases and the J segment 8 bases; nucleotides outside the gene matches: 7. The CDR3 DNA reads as TGTGCCAGCAGTTACTCAAGGGGGCTCGGTGACATTCAGTACTTC. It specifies CASSYSRGLGDIQYF.

The CDR3 is CASSQGTRNIYNEQFF. CDR3 DNA: TGCGCCAGCAGCCAAGGGACTAGGAACATTTACAATGAGCAGTTCTTC. The chain recombines TRBV4-3 with TRBJ2-1, with 7 positions matching TRBD2. The CDR3 spans 16 residues. Germline-derived CDR1 and CDR2 are LGHNA and YSLEER. Germline trimming cut 1 base from V and 4 bases from J; bases unmatched to any gene: 7.

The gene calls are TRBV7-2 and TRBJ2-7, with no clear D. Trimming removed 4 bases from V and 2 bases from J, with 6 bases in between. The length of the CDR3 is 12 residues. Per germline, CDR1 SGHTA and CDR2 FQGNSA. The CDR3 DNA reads TGTGCCAGCAGCTCCCTACCCTACGAGCAGTACTTC. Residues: CASSSLPYEQYF.

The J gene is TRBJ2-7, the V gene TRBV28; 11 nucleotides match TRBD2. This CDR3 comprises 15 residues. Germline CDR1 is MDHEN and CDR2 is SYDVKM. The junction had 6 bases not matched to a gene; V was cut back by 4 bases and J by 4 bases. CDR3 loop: CASSWISGRVYEQYF. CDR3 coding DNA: TGTGCCAGCAGTTGGATTAGCGGGAGGGTTTACGAGCAGTACTTC.

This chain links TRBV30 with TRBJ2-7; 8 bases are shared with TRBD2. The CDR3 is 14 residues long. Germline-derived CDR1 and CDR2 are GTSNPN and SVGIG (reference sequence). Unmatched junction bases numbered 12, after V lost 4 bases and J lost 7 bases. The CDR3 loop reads CAWTFRAGGGEQYF. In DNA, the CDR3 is TGTGCCTGGACGTTCCGGGCGGGAGGAGGGGAGCAGTACTTC. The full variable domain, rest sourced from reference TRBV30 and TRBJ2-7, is SQTIHQWPATLVQPVGSPLSLECTVEGTSNPNLYWYRQAAGRGLQLLFYSVGIGQISSEVPQNLSASRPQDRQFILSSKKLLLSDSGFYLCAWTFRAGGGEQYFGPGTRLTVT.

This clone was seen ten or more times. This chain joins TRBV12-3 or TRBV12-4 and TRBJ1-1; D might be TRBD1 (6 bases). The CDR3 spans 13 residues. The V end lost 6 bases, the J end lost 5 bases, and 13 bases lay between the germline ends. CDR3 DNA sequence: TGTGCCAGCAGGGGGCACAGGGAAACTGAAGCTTTCTTT. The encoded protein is CASRGHRETEAFF.

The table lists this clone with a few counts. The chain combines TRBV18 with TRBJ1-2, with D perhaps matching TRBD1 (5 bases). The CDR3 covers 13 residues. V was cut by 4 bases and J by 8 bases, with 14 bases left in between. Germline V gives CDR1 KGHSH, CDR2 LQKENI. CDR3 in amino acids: CASSRGPRGGYTF. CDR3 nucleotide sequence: TGTGCCAGCTCACGCGGGCCTCGGGGGGGCTACACCTTC.

The CDR3 nucleotides read TGTGCCAGCAGCTTAGGCGGGGAGAAGGCCTACGAGCAGTACTTC. Translating it yields CASSLGGEKAYEQYF. The V and J genes are TRBV7-3 and TRBJ2-7; a weak D match, TRBD2 (6 bases). CDR3 length equals 15 residues. With 2 bases removed from V and 2 bases from J, the gap between germline ends came to 13 bases. Germline V CDR1 and CDR2: SGHTA, FQGTGA.